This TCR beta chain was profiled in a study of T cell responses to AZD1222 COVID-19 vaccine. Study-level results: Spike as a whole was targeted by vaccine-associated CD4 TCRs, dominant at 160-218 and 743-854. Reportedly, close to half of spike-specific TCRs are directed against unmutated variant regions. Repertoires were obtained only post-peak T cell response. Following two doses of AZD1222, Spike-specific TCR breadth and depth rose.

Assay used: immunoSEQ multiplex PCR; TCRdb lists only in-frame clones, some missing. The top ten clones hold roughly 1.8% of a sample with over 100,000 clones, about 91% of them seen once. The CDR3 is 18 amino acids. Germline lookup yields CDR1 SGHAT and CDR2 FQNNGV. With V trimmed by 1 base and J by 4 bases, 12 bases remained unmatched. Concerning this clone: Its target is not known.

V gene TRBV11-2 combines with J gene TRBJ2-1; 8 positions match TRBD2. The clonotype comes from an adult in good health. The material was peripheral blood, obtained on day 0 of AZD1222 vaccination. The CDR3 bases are TGTGCCAGCAGCTTAGCTGGCGGGGCGGGGGGCGAGTACAATGAGCAGTTCTTC. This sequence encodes CASSLAGGAGGEYNEQFF.